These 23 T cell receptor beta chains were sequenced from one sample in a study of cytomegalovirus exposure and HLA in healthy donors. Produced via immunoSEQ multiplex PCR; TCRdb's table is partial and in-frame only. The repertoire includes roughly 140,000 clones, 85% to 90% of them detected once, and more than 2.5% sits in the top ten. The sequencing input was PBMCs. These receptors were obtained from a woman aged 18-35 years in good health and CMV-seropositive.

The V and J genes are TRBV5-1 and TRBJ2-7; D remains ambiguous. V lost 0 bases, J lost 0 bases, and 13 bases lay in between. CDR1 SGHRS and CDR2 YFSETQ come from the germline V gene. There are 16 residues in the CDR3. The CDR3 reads CASSLAPMTGSYEQYF. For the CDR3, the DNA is TGCGCCAGCAGCTTGGCCCCCATGACTGGCTCCTACGAGCAGTACTTC.

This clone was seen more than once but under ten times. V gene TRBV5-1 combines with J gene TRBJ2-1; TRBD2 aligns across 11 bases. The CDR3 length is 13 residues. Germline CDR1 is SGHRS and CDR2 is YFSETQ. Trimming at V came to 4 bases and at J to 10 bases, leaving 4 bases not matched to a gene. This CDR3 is CASSQGTSGEQFF. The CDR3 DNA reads TGCGCCAGCAGCCAAGGGACTAGCGGCGAGCAGTTCTTC.

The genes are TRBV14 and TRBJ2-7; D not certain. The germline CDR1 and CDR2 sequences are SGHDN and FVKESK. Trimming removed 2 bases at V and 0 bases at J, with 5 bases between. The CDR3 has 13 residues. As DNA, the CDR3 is TGTGCCAGCAGCCAATCCTTCTCCTACGAGCAGTACTTC. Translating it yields CASSQSFSYEQYF.

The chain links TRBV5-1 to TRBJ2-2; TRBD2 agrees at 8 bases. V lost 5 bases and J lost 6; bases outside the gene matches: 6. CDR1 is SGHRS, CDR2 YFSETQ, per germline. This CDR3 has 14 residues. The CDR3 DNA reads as TGCGCCAGCAGGTCGACTAGCGTCGCCGGGGAGCTGTTTTTT. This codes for CASRSTSVAGELFF.

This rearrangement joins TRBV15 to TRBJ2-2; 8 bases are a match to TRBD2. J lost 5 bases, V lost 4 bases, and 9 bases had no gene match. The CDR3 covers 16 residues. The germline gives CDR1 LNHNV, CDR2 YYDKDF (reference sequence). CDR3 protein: CATSNYPGGGTGELFF. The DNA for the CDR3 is TGTGCCACCAGCAACTACCCGGGAGGGGGTACCGGGGAGCTGTTTTTT.

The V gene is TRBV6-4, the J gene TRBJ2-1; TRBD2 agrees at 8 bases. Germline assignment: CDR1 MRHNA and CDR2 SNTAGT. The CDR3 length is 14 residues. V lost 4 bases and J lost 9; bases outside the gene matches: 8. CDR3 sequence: CASSAGLGSGEQFF. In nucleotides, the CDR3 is TGTGCCAGCAGTGCGGGACTAGGTTCCGGTGAGCAGTTCTTC.

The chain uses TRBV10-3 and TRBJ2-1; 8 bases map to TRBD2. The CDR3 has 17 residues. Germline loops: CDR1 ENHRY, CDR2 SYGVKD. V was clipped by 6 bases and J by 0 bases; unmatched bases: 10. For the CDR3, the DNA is TGTGCCATCAGCGGCGCTACTAGCGGTAGCTCCTACAATGAGCAGTTCTTC. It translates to CAISGATSGSSYNEQFF.

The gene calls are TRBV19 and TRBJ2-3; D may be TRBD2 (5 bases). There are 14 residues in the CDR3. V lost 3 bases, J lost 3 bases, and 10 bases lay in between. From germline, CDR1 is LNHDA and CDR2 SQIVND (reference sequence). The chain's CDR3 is CASSIAEGTDTQYF. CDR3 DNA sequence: TGTGCCAGTAGTATCGCCGAGGGTACAGATACGCAGTATTTT.

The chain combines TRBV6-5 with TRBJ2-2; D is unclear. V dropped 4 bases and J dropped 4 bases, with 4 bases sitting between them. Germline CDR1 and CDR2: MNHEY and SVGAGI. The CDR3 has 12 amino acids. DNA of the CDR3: TGTGCCAGCAGTTCCGGCACCGGGGAGCTGTTTTTT. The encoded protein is CASSSGTGELFF.

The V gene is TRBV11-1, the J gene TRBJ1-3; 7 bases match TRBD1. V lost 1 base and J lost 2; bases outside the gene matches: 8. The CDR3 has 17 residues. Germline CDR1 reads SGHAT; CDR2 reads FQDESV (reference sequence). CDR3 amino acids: CASSLGMDRRTGNTIYF. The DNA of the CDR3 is TGTGCCAGCAGCTTAGGGATGGACAGGCGGACTGGAAACACCATATATTTT.

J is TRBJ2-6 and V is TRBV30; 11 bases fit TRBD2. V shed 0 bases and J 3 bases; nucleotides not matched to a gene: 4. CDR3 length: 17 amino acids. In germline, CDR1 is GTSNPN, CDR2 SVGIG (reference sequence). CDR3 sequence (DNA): TGTGCCTGGAGTGTGCTACTAGCGGGAGTTGGGGCCAACGTCCTGACTTTC. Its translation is CAWSVLLAGVGANVLTF.

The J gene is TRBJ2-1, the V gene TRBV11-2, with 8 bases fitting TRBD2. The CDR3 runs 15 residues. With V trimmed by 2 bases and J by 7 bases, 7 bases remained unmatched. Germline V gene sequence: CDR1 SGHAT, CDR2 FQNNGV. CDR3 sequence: CASSLTGGPQNEQFF. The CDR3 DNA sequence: TGTGCCAGCAGCTTAACGGGAGGGCCACAGAATGAGCAGTTCTTC.

CDR3: CASRTLQGAGEETQYF. The CDR3 nucleotides are TGCGCCAGCAGGACTCTACAGGGGGCTGGTGAAGAGACCCAGTACTTC. The gene calls are TRBV5-1 and TRBJ2-5, with TRBD1 matching 9 bases. Looked up from germline, CDR1 is SGHRS and CDR2 is YFSETQ. The CDR3 has 16 amino acids. V shed 5 bases and J 3 bases; nucleotides not matched to a gene: 11.

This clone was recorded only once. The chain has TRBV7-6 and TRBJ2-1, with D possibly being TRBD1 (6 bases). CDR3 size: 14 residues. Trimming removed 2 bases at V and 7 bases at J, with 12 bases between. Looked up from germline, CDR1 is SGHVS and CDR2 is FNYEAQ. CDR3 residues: CASSLPFRGNEQFF. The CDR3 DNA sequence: TGTGCCAGCAGCTTACCATTCAGGGGAAATGAGCAGTTCTTC.

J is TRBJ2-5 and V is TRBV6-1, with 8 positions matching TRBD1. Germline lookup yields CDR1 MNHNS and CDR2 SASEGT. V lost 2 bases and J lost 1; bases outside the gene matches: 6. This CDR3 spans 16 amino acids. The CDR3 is CASSEWNRGSQETQYF. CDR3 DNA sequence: TGTGCCAGCAGTGAATGGAACAGGGGGTCCCAAGAGACCCAGTACTTC.

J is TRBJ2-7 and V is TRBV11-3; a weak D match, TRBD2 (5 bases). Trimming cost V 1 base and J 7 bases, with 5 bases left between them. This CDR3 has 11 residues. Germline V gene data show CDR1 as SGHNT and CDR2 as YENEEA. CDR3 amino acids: CASSLGEEQYF. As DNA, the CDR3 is TGTGCCAGCAGCTTAGGGGAGGAGCAGTACTTC.

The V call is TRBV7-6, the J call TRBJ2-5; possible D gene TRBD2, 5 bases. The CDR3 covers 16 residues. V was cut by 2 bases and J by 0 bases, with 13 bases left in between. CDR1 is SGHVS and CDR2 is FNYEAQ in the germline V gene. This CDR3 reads CASSLMGAVNQETQYF. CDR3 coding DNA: TGTGCCAGCAGCTTAATGGGAGCGGTGAACCAAGAGACCCAGTACTTC.

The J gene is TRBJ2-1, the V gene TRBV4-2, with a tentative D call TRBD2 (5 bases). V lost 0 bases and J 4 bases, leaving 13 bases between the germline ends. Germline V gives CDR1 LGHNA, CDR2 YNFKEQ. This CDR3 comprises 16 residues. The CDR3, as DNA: TGTGCCAGCAGCCAAGAGTCGTGGGAGACGTACAATGAGCAGTTCTTC. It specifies CASSQESWETYNEQFF.

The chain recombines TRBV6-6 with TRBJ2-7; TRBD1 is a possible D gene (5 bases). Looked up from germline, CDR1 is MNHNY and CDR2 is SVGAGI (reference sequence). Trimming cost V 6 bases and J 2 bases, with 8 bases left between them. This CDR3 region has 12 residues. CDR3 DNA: TGTGCCAGCAGGGACATGACCTACGAGCAGTACTTC. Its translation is CASRDMTYEQYF.

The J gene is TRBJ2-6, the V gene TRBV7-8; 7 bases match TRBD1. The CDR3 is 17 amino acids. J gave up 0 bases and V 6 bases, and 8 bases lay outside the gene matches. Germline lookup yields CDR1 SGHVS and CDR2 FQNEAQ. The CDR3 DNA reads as TGTGCCAGCAGAATAGACAGGGTCTTCTCTGGGGCCAACGTCCTGACTTTC. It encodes CASRIDRVFSGANVLTF.

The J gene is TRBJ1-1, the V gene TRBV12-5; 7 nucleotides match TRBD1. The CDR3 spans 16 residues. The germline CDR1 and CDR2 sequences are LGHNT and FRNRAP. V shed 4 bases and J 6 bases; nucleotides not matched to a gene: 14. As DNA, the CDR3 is TGTGCTAGTGGTTCGCGACAGGGAGGTGCTGACCCTGAAGCTTTCTTT. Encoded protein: CASGSRQGGADPEAFF.

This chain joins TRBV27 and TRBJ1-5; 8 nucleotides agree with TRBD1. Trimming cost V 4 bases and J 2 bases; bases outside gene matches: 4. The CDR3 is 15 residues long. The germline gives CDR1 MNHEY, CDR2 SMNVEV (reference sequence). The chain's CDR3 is CASSSGTGRNQPQHF. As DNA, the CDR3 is TGTGCCAGCAGTTCCGGGACAGGTCGCAATCAGCCCCAGCATTTT.

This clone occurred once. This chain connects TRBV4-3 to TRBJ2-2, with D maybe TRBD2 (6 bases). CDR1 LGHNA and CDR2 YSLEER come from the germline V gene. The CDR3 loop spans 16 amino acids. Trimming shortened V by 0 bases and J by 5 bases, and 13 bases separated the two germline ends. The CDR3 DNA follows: TGCGCCAGCAGCCAAGATCCGGTGGGGGGAACCGGGGAGCTGTTTTTT. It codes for CASSQDPVGGTGELFF.